The 21 T cell receptor beta chains below come from one sample, sequenced in a study of blood T cell repertoires in COVID-19. Data came from immunoSEQ multiplex PCR; TCRdb stores just in-frame clones and leaves some out. The table includes 650,000 to 800,000 clones, approximately 90% detected once. The source material was peripheral blood. These receptors were taken from a woman aged 18-30 years with acute or convalescent COVID-19.

The chain combines TRBV6-1 with TRBJ2-5; TRBD1 matches at 9 bases. The CDR3 loop spans 14 amino acids. Germline assignment: CDR1 MNHNS and CDR2 SASEGT. V was clipped by 3 bases and J by 1 base; unmatched bases: 0. The CDR3 loop is CASSETGGQETQYF. CDR3 coding DNA: TGTGCCAGCAGTGAGACAGGGGGCCAAGAGACCCAGTACTTC.

V and J are TRBV30 and TRBJ2-3, with 9 bases fitting TRBD2. V lost 2 bases to trimming and J lost 5 bases; unmatched junction nucleotides: 5. This CDR3 contains 14 residues. Germline V gives CDR1 GTSNPN, CDR2 SVGIG (reference sequence). The CDR3 is CAWSPGGGGDTQYF. The CDR3 nucleotides are TGTGCCTGGAGTCCTGGCGGGGGGGGAGATACGCAGTATTTT.

The chain carries TRBV30 and TRBJ2-7; possible D gene TRBD1, 6 bases. Germline lookup yields CDR1 GTSNPN and CDR2 SVGIG (reference sequence). This CDR3 has 13 residues. Trimming removed 2 bases at V and 7 bases at J, with 15 bases between. The CDR3 sequence: CAWSSRPRGEQYF. CDR3 nucleotide sequence: TGTGCCTGGAGTTCCCGGCCGAGGGGGGAGCAGTACTTC.

This clone has only one observation. The gene calls are TRBV2 and TRBJ2-4; possibly TRBD2 for D (7 bases). This CDR3 is 19 amino acids long. Germline CDR1 and CDR2: SNHLY and FYNNEI. Trimming shortened V by 8 bases and J by 1 base, and 27 bases separated the two germline ends. CDR3 residues: CASWAGTWGGAGAKNIQYF. In DNA, the CDR3 is TGTGCCAGCTGGGCTGGTACTTGGGGGGGGGCGGGGGCCAAAAACATTCAGTACTTC.

The CDR3 sequence: CASSDPSTTNEKLFF. Written as DNA, the CDR3 is TGTGCCAGCAGTGACCCATCTACAACTAATGAAAAACTGTTTTTT. This chain links TRBV6-1 with TRBJ1-4; D call uncertain. The length of the CDR3 is 15 residues. The ends were cut back, 3 bases at V and 0 bases at J, with 8 bases in the middle. In germline, CDR1 is MNHNS, CDR2 SASEGT.

In its sample, this clone was seen a few times. The CDR3 coding sequence is TGCGCCAGCAGCTTGGAGGGACAGGGAATAAGCACCATATATTTT. This gives the protein CASSLEGQGISTIYF. The chain couples TRBV5-1 to TRBJ1-3, with 9 bases identical to TRBD1. The CDR3 sequence is 15 residues long. J lost 9 bases, V lost 0 bases, and 7 bases had no gene match. Germline loops: CDR1 SGHRS, CDR2 YFSETQ.

The chain is built from TRBV9 and TRBJ2-3; TRBD1 matches 7 bases. This CDR3 contains 16 residues. The V segment lost 3 bases and the J segment 2 bases; nucleotides outside the gene matches: 9. Germline lookup yields CDR1 SGDLS and CDR2 YYNGEE. DNA of the CDR3: TGTGCCAGCAGCGACTTGTACAGGGGACACACAGATACGCAGTATTTT. Translation: CASSDLYRGHTDTQYF.

This rearrangement joins TRBV19 to TRBJ1-5, with D possibly being TRBD1 (6 bases). The CDR3 consists of 19 residues. V was clipped by 1 base and J by 0 bases, with 19 bases between them. Germline V CDR1 and CDR2: LNHDA, SQIVND (reference sequence). The CDR3 DNA is TGTGCCAGTAGTATAGTTTATGTGACAGGAGACCTTAGCAATCAGCCCCAGCATTTT. Translating gives CASSIVYVTGDLSNQPQHF.

The V gene is TRBV7-2, the J gene TRBJ1-2; no definite D call. CDR1 is SGHTA and CDR2 is FQGNSA in the germline V gene. The CDR3 extends over 14 amino acids. Trimming left V 1 base short and J 2 bases short, with 8 bases between. This chain's CDR3 is CASSLGATNYGYTF. Here the CDR3 DNA reads TGTGCCAGCAGCTTAGGGGCAACCAACTATGGCTACACCTTC.

This chain links TRBV12-3 or TRBV12-4 with TRBJ1-2, with no clear D. This CDR3 is 13 amino acids long. Trimming cost V 0 bases and J 2 bases, with 4 bases left between them. This CDR3 reads CASSLAENYGYTF. The CDR3 nucleotides are TGTGCCAGCAGTTTAGCAGAGAACTATGGCTACACCTTC.

The chain combines TRBV5-1 with TRBJ2-6, with a possible D match to TRBD1 (6 bases). V shed 1 base and J shed 0 bases, with 11 bases lying between them. Looked up from germline, CDR1 is SGHRS and CDR2 is YFSETQ. This CDR3 spans 17 amino acids. CDR3 sequence (DNA): TGCGCCAGCAGCTTGACCAGGGGCGACTCTGGGGCCAACGTCCTGACTTTC. Amino acids: CASSLTRGDSGANVLTF.

CDR3 coding DNA: TGTGCCAGCAGCCAAGGCGGGACCGGGGAGCTGTTTTTT. Amino acids: CASSQGGTGELFF. J is TRBJ2-2 and V is TRBV3-1 (or the pseudogene TRBV3-2); the D gene is possibly TRBD2 (5 bases). V lost 1 base to trimming and J lost 5 bases, with 5 bases between them. This CDR3 comprises 13 residues. Germline loops: CDR1 LGHDT, CDR2 YNNKEL (reference sequence).

V usage is TRBV5-5 and J usage is TRBJ2-2, with D perhaps TRBD2 (6 bases). The V end was cut by 3 bases, the J end by 3 bases, with 15 bases between. The CDR3 covers 16 residues. Germline V gene data show CDR1 as SGHKS and CDR2 as YYEKEE (reference sequence). CDR3 amino acids: CASSSPRGTYTGELFF. CDR3 nucleotide sequence: TGTGCCAGCAGCTCACCCCGGGGGACTTACACCGGGGAGCTGTTTTTT.

This chain links TRBV19 with TRBJ1-2; D gene unclear. V was cut by 1 base and J by 2 bases, with 17 bases left in between. There are 17 residues in the CDR3. The germline CDR1 and CDR2 sequences are LNHDA and SQIVND (reference sequence). CDR3 sequence: CASSIGPAKQKNYGYTF. CDR3 bases: TGTGCCAGTAGTATAGGTCCAGCTAAACAGAAAAACTATGGCTACACCTTC.

The V call is TRBV5-6, the J call TRBJ1-5, with D tentatively TRBD1 (5 bases). The CDR3 is 14 amino acids. The germline V gene has CDR1 SGHDT and CDR2 YYEEEE. V lost 0 bases and J 5 bases, leaving 9 bases between the germline ends. Here the CDR3 reads CASSLGAGYQPQHF. In DNA, the CDR3 is TGTGCCAGCAGCTTGGGGGCAGGGTATCAGCCCCAGCATTTT.

This chain links TRBV29-1 with TRBJ1-1; TRBD1 matches at 11 bases. V lost 7 bases, J lost 11 bases, and 12 bases stayed unmatched. The CDR3 is 13 amino acids. Germline V gives CDR1 SQVTM, CDR2 ANQGSEA. The CDR3, as DNA: TGCAGCGCCAACGGACAGGGGGCGAGTGGCGCTTTCTTT. It yields the protein CSANGQGASGAFF.

The J gene is TRBJ1-3, the V gene TRBV3-1 (or the pseudogene TRBV3-2); weak D call: TRBD1 (6 bases). This CDR3 is 13 amino acids long. Germline lookup yields CDR1 LGHDT and CDR2 YNNKEL (reference sequence). The V gene lost 2 bases and the J gene lost 8 bases, with 10 bases spanning the gap. In DNA, the CDR3 is TGTGCCAGCAGCCAACAGGGGATATACACCATATATTTT. This sequence encodes CASSQQGIYTIYF.

This chain uses TRBV9 with TRBJ2-3; TRBD2 agrees at 10 bases. The V gene end was trimmed by 3 bases and the J gene end by 4 bases; junction bases not matched to a gene: 5. The V gene's germline CDR1 is SGDLS and CDR2 YYNGEE. There are 15 residues in the CDR3. The CDR3 loop is CASSGAGGPSDTQYF. The CDR3 nucleotides read TGTGCCAGCAGCGGAGCGGGGGGGCCTTCAGATACGCAGTATTTT.

As DNA, the CDR3 is TGCGCCAGCAGCCAACGACAGGGGGCGGCCTACGAGCAGTACTTC. Translated: CASSQRQGAAYEQYF. V usage is TRBV4-3 and J usage is TRBJ2-7; TRBD1 aligns across 10 bases. Germline CDR1 and CDR2: LGHNA and YSLEER. CDR3 length: 15 amino acids. Trimming removed 2 bases from V and 2 bases from J; junction bases left unmatched: 3.

The chain links TRBV9 to TRBJ1-6; D remains ambiguous. Trimming stripped 0 bases from V and 5 bases from J, with 6 bases between. The CDR3 length is 14 residues. Germline V gene sequence: CDR1 SGDLS, CDR2 YYNGEE. CDR3 in DNA: TGTGCCAGCAGCGTAGTAGAAGATAATTCACCCCTCCACTTT. As protein: CASSVVEDNSPLHF.

The chain uses TRBV30 and TRBJ1-1; the D gene is possibly TRBD1 (6 bases). The CDR3 is made up of 14 amino acids. Trimming took 1 base from V and 5 from J, leaving 14 bases between them. Per germline, CDR1 GTSNPN and CDR2 SVGIG (reference sequence). The CDR3 protein is CAWSESRGWTEAFF. CDR3 in DNA: TGTGCCTGGAGTGAGTCCAGGGGATGGACTGAAGCTTTCTTT.